This entry describes one TCR beta chain. The sample belongs to a study of OX40 agonist ivuxolimab in advanced cancers. About the research overall: Prior checkpoint blockade (anti-PD-1, anti-PD-L1 or anti-CTLA-4) was permitted; approximately 40% had it.

The CDR3 runs 13 residues. In germline, CDR1 is SGHRS, CDR2 YFSETQ. The V end lost 3 bases, the J end lost 4 bases, and 10 bases lay between the germline ends. Method: immunoSEQ multiplex PCR; TCRdb's copy keeps in-frame clones and lacks some. The sample holds tens of thousands of clones; around nine tenths are singletons and the top ten take roughly 1.5%. The chain carries TRBV5-1 and TRBJ1-1; D is uncertain. This sequence originates from an adult with an advanced solid tumor such as melanoma, head and neck, liver or kidney cancer. Sequences were derived from CD4+ or CD8+ T cells sorted from blood, sampled in a trial of the OX40 agonist ivuxolimab. The DNA for the CDR3 is TGCGCCAGCAGCTCCTCAGGAGGCACTGAAGCTTTCTTT. Encoded protein: CASSSSGGTEAFF. Full variable domain (rest looked up from reference TRBV5-1 and TRBJ1-1): KAGVTQTPRYLIKTRGQQVTLSCSPISGHRSVSWYQQTPGQGLQFLFEYFSETQRNKGNFPGRFSGRQFSNSRSEMNVSTLELGDSALYLCASSSSGGTEAFFGQGTRLTVV.